One sample yielded the 21 T cell receptor beta chains listed below, sequenced in a study of T cells expressing NK-cell markers. Reprocessing the 5' RACE reads, TCRdb reports a single entry for every CDR3 protein and omits DNA. The table for this sample gives 150,000 to 170,000 distinct CDR3 sequences. Sequenced: blood T cells: a sorted CD56 or NKG2C T cell subset, CD4+ or CD8+ T cells, or bulk PBMC T cells (not recorded which). The receptors originated from a woman aged 50 to 60 in good health.

This chain joins TRBV7-9 and TRBJ1-4. The germline V gene encodes CDR1 SEHNR and CDR2 FQNEAQ (reference sequence). The CDR3 spans 13 residues. Here the CDR3 reads CASSQDSNEKLFF.

The rearrangement joins TRBV11-2 to TRBJ1-1. Germline CDR1 and CDR2: SGHAT and FQNNGV. This CDR3 is 12 amino acids long. CDR3 in amino acids: CASSLARDEAFF.

The CDR3 spells CASSWTSGKKETQYF. The chain couples TRBV11-2 to TRBJ2-5; the TRBD2 assignment by TCRdb is unverifiable without DNA. The CDR3 runs to 15 residues. Per germline, CDR1 SGHAT and CDR2 FQNNGV.

The V and J genes are TRBV7-9 and TRBJ1-2. The CDR3 spans 15 residues. Germline V gene data show CDR1 as SEHNR and CDR2 as FQNEAQ (reference sequence). CDR3 amino acids: CASRLKDLRRDGYTF. Full variable domain (missing parts from reference TRBV7-9 and TRBJ1-2): DTGVSQNPRHKITKRGQNVTFRCDPISEHNRLYWYRQTLGQGPEFLTYFQNEAQLEKSRLLSDRFSAERPKGSFSTLEIQRTEQGDSAMYLCASRLKDLRRDGYTFGSGTRLTVV.

The rearrangement joins TRBV27 to TRBJ1-6; TCRdb picks TRBD1, but there is no DNA to check that call. Germline V CDR1 and CDR2: MNHEY, SMNVEV (reference sequence). The CDR3 length is 14 residues. CDR3 region: CASSPGQGASPLHF.

The chain carries TRBV19 and TRBJ2-1; TCRdb's D call of TRBD2 is untestable without DNA. The length of the CDR3 is 17 residues. CDR1 and CDR2 (germline): LNHDA, SQIVND (reference sequence). The CDR3 protein is CASSIDLVAGTYNEQFF.

The chain combines TRBV7-8 with TRBJ2-7. CDR1 is SGHVS, CDR2 FQNEAQ, per germline. The CDR3 is 12 residues long. The CDR3 loop reads CASSPHSYEQYF.

The V and J genes are TRBV24-1 and TRBJ2-1; lacking DNA, the TRBD1 call made by TCRdb goes unchecked. The CDR3 sequence is 14 residues long. Germline CDR1 and CDR2: KGHDR and SFDVKD. The CDR3 sequence is CATSDSDRYNEQFF.

V gene TRBV14 combines with J gene TRBJ2-2; with no DNA, the TCRdb D assignment of TRBD1 cannot be verified. Germline CDR1 SGHDN, CDR2 FVKESK. This CDR3 is built from 17 residues. The CDR3 here is CASSQFIAGGYGGELFF.

The CDR3 sequence is CSVTGGGIGELFF. The J gene is TRBJ2-2, the V gene TRBV29-1; the D call of TRBD1 rests on TCRdb alone, since no DNA is present to check it. This CDR3 has 13 amino acids. Germline V CDR1 and CDR2: SQVTM, ANQGSEA.

The chain employs TRBV4-1 and TRBJ2-7. CDR1 MGHRA and CDR2 YSYEKL come from the germline V gene. The CDR3 consists of 13 residues. The CDR3 region is CASSQEVSSEQYF.

Measured by frequency, this clonotype is large. The chain carries TRBV3-1 and TRBJ2-7; TCRdb's assignment of TRBD2 cannot be checked, as there is no DNA. The germline gives CDR1 LGHDT, CDR2 YNNKEL (reference sequence). The CDR3 is made up of 14 amino acids. Here the CDR3 reads CASSHPANPYEQYF.

CDR3 loop: CAASRAPDEQYF. The rearrangement joins TRBV10-3 to TRBJ2-7; TCRdb returns TRBD1, unconfirmable since there is no DNA. Germline V gene sequence: CDR1 ENHRY, CDR2 SYGVKD. CDR3 length: 12 amino acids.

V is TRBV20-1 and J is TRBJ2-1. This CDR3 spans 14 amino acids. Germline V lookup: CDR1 DFQATT, CDR2 SNEGSKA (reference sequence). The CDR3 sequence: CSAGRGSEANEQFF.

This rearrangement joins TRBV7-9 to TRBJ2-7; TCRdb picks TRBD2, but there is no DNA to check that call. CDR3 length: 19 residues. Germline V CDR1 and CDR2: SEHNR, FQNEAQ (reference sequence). CDR3 region: CASSHVRGGTSGSSYEQYF.

V usage is TRBV7-6 and J usage is TRBJ1-5; there is no DNA to check the TCRdb D call of TRBD1. The CDR3 totals 17 residues. Germline CDR1 is SGHVS and CDR2 is FNYEAQ. The CDR3 sequence is CASSLRRGEESNQPQHF.

The chain carries TRBV25-1 and TRBJ2-2; TCRdb lists TRBD1, though no DNA is available to test this call. From germline, CDR1 is MGHDK and CDR2 SYGVNS. The length of the CDR3 is 17 residues. The CDR3: CASSEFPPDTSTGELFF.

V usage is TRBV27 and J usage is TRBJ2-5; TCRdb's D gene call, TRBD2, goes unchecked for lack of DNA. The CDR3 totals 16 residues. Germline CDR1 is MNHEY and CDR2 is SMNVEV (reference sequence). CDR3 sequence: CASRQIPGLADETQYF.

The chain links TRBV9 to TRBJ2-1; the D call from TCRdb, TRBD1, cannot be confirmed without DNA. The length of the CDR3 is 18 residues. Germline V gene sequence: CDR1 SGDLS, CDR2 YYNGEE. The CDR3 loop reads CASSGEPMAGRSYNEQFF.

The V call is TRBV5-1, the J call TRBJ2-5; there is no DNA to check the TCRdb D call of TRBD2. The germline CDR1 and CDR2 sequences are SGHRS and YFSETQ. The CDR3 consists of 15 residues. This CDR3 is CASSLAWGLRETQYF. The full variable domain, in which reference TRBV5-1 and TRBJ2-5 provide the parts outside the CDR3, is KAGVTQTPRYLIKTRGQQVTLSCSPISGHRSVSWYQQTPGQGLQFLFEYFSETQRNKGNFPGRFSGRQFSNSRSEMNVSTLELGDSALYLCASSLAWGLRETQYFGPGTRLLVL.

The chain employs TRBV20-1 and TRBJ1-5; TCRdb proposes TRBD1, but this gene call is untestable without DNA. The CDR3 is 17 amino acids. The germline gives CDR1 DFQATT, CDR2 SNEGSKA (reference sequence). The CDR3 reads CSARPFDRSDSNQPQHF.